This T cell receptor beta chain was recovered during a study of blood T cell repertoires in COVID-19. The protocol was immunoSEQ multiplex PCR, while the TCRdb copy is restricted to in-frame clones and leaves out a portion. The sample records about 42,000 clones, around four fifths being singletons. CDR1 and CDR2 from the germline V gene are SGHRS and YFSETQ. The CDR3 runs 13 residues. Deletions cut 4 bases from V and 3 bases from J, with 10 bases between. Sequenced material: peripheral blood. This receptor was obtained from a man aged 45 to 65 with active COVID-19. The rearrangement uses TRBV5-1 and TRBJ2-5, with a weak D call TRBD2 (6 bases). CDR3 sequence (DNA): TGCGCCAGCAGCCGGGGGTCTGAAGAGACCCAGTACTTC. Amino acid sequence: CASSRGSEETQYF.